A single sample is the source of the 30 T cell receptor beta chains below, sequenced in a study of blood T cell repertoires in COVID-19. Only in-frame clones appear in the TCRdb table, and some are missing; sequencing was by immunoSEQ multiplex PCR. The sample includes around 200,000 clones, around 85% of them seen just once. The sample consisted of PBMCs or T cells enriched from blood (not recorded which). Receptor source: a woman in her forties or fifties in a cohort exposed to, infected with or recovered from COVID-19 (not recorded which).

This chain connects TRBV10-3 to TRBJ1-1, with D perhaps matching TRBD1 (5 bases). This CDR3 is built from 14 residues. Germline lookup yields CDR1 ENHRY and CDR2 SYGVKD. The V and J ends lost 3 bases and 5 bases respectively, with 13 bases between them. Here the CDR3 DNA reads TGTGCCATCAGTGACCACGCGGGACTAACTGAAGCTTTCTTT. It codes for CAISDHAGLTEAFF.

A few counts support this clone. The rearrangement links TRBV29-1 to TRBJ1-1, with D uncertain. Between the trimmed V and J ends, which lost 4 bases and 5 bases, there was a span of 11 bases. This CDR3 contains 12 residues. Germline V gives CDR1 SQVTM, CDR2 ANQGSEA. CDR3 sequence (DNA): TGCAGCGTTGGGGAGGTGGGGACTGAAGCTTTCTTT. Residues: CSVGEVGTEAFF. Full variable domain (rest looked up from reference TRBV29-1 and TRBJ1-1): SAVISQKPSRDICQRGTSLTIQCQVDSQVTMMFWYRQQPGQSLTLIATANQGSEATYESGFVIDKFPISRPNLTFSTLTVSNMSPEDSSIYLCSVGEVGTEAFFGQGTRLTVV.

V and J are TRBV5-1 and TRBJ1-5; 7 nucleotides agree with TRBD1. Unmatched junction bases numbered 4, after V lost 5 bases and J lost 2 bases. Per germline, CDR1 SGHRS and CDR2 YFSETQ. The CDR3 has 14 residues. CDR3 sequence reads: CASSRTGGNQPQHF. In DNA, the CDR3 is TGCGCCAGCAGTCGTACAGGGGGCAATCAGCCCCAGCATTTT.

The chain carries TRBV6-5 and TRBJ1-2; no firm D call. The CDR3 length is 13 residues. Germline V gene lookup returns CDR1 MNHEY and CDR2 SVGAGI. V was cut by 2 bases and J by 6 bases, with 10 bases left in between. This CDR3 is CASSYGRVDGYTF. In nucleotides, the CDR3 is TGTGCCAGCAGTTACGGTCGAGTGGATGGCTACACCTTC.

The chain employs TRBV13 and TRBJ2-7; 7 bases are a match to TRBD2. The CDR3 is 16 residues long. Germline trimming cut 6 bases from V and 5 bases from J; bases unmatched to any gene: 16. Looked up from germline, CDR1 is PRHDT and CDR2 is FYEKMQ (reference sequence). CDR3 bases: TGTGCCAGCAGGGGGGGGTCAGGCCACACAAGCAACGAGCAGTACTTC. It translates to CASRGGSGHTSNEQYF.

A single count supports this clone. CDR3 residues: CASLLSQGNNEQFF. CDR3 bases: TGTGCCAGCTTACTTTCCCAGGGGAACAATGAGCAGTTCTTC. The chain couples TRBV18 to TRBJ2-1; D perhaps matches TRBD1 (6 bases). V dropped 7 bases and J dropped 5 bases, with 15 bases sitting between them. CDR3 length: 14 amino acids. Germline CDR1 and CDR2: KGHSH and LQKENI.

This chain uses TRBV5-4 with TRBJ1-2, with D maybe TRBD1 (6 bases). The V and J ends lost 5 bases and 2 bases respectively, with 13 bases between them. The CDR3 covers 14 residues. CDR1 SGHNT and CDR2 YYREEE come from the germline V gene (reference sequence). The CDR3 DNA follows: TGTGCCAGCAGTAGCAGGGGTTACAACTATGGCTACACCTTC. Translated: CASSSRGYNYGYTF.

V gene TRBV7-9 combines with J gene TRBJ1-2, with 7 bases aligning to TRBD1. Per the germline V gene, CDR1 is SEHNR and CDR2 is FQNEAQ (reference sequence). CDR3 length equals 16 residues. Trimming at V came to 5 bases and at J to 2 bases, leaving 11 bases not matched to a gene. In DNA form, the CDR3 reads TGTGCCAGCAGCATTTTGACAGGGACCCAAAACTATGGCTACACCTTC. Translated: CASSILTGTQNYGYTF.

The chain combines TRBV9 with TRBJ2-5; 9 nucleotides match TRBD1. Trimming cost V 4 bases and J 2 bases; bases outside gene matches: 15. The CDR3 has 18 residues. Germline V CDR1 and CDR2: SGDLS, YYNGEE. CDR3 nucleotides: TGTGCCAGCAGCTCTCCTATTCCGGGACAGGGACTTCAAGAGACCCAGTACTTC. Translating it yields CASSSPIPGQGLQETQYF.

The chain employs TRBV27 and TRBJ2-7; D remains unclear. This CDR3 spans 15 amino acids. CDR1 is MNHEY and CDR2 is SMNVEV in the germline V gene (reference sequence). V lost 5 bases to trimming and J lost 6 bases, with 20 bases between them. The CDR3 DNA reads TGTGCCAGCAGTCGCACTCAAGCTCTAACGAGCGAGCAGTACTTC. Its protein is CASSRTQALTSEQYF.

The J gene is TRBJ1-4, the V gene TRBV10-1, with D possibly matching TRBD1 (5 bases). Germline CDR1 reads WNHNN; CDR2 reads SYGVQD (reference sequence). V was clipped by 6 bases and J by 5 bases, with 28 bases between them. The CDR3 runs to 19 residues. The DNA of the CDR3 is TGCGCCAGCAGCACCCTAAAAGGTTCCCGGGGGAGAAGAAATGAAAAACTGTTTTTT. This sequence encodes CASSTLKGSRGRRNEKLFF.

The chain uses TRBV7-2 and TRBJ2-1; 7 bases align to TRBD2. Per the germline V gene, CDR1 is SGHTA and CDR2 is FQGNSA. The CDR3 totals 11 residues. V was pared by 3 bases and J by 15 bases, with 5 bases of the junction left unmatched. The CDR3 DNA is TGTGCCAGCAGCTTGCGTGGGGGGGTGTTCTTC. Encoded protein: CASSLRGGVFF. Drawing the rest from reference TRBV7-2 and TRBJ2-1, the complete variable domain is GAGVSQSPSNKVTEKGKDVELRCDPISGHTALYWYRQSLGQGLEFLIYFQGNSAPDKSGLPSDRFSAERTGGSVSTLTIQRTQQEDSAVYLCASSLRGGVFFGPGTRLTVL.

The V and J genes are TRBV29-1 and TRBJ2-7; 8 bases align to TRBD1. The CDR3 contains 12 residues. Germline loops: CDR1 SQVTM, CDR2 ANQGSEA. Trimming cost V 6 bases and J 6 bases; bases outside gene matches: 7. The chain's CDR3 is CSVWTGFGEQYF. The CDR3, as DNA: TGCAGCGTGTGGACAGGGTTTGGCGAGCAGTACTTC.

This chain uses TRBV9 with TRBJ2-2; 9 bases line up with TRBD2. Germline trimming cut 2 bases from V and 4 bases from J; bases unmatched to any gene: 6. Per the germline V gene, CDR1 is SGDLS and CDR2 is YYNGEE. The CDR3 is 16 residues long. The CDR3 region has the DNA TGTGCCAGCAGCGTGAGCGGGGGGTGGGGCACCGGGGAGCTGTTTTTT. Encoded protein: CASSVSGGWGTGELFF.

The V gene is TRBV21-1, the J gene TRBJ1-1. TRBV21-1 is tagged as a pseudogene. CDR3 size: 13 residues. As DNA, the CDR3 is TGTGCCAGCAGCAAGAAGGGAGGGACTGAAGCTTTCTTT. Translated: CASSKKGGTEAFF.

The chain carries TRBV19 and TRBJ1-2; D call uncertain. This CDR3 comprises 14 residues. Germline loops: CDR1 LNHDA, CDR2 SQIVND (reference sequence). V dropped 2 bases and J dropped 5 bases, with 12 bases sitting between them. For the CDR3, the DNA is TGTGCCAGTAGTATACGAGGCTTGGAGTATGGCTACACCTTC. Protein product: CASSIRGLEYGYTF.

V is TRBV29-1 and J is TRBJ1-1; TRBD1 might be the D (5 bases). There are 14 residues in the CDR3. Germline-derived CDR1 and CDR2 are SQVTM and ANQGSEA. The V end was cut by 7 bases, the J end by 1 base, with 16 bases between. This chain's CDR3 is CSATLRQTNTEAFF. The CDR3 nucleotides are TGCAGCGCCACCCTACGACAGACGAACACTGAAGCTTTCTTT.

The count of this clone is one. The chain uses TRBV7-2 and TRBJ1-5; 8 bases line up with TRBD1. This CDR3 is built from 16 residues. From germline, CDR1 is SGHTA and CDR2 FQGNSA. The ends lost 5 bases at V and 4 bases at J; junction bases unmatched: 10. DNA for the CDR3: TGTGCCAGCAGCCGTAGCGACAGGGGAAGGAATCAGCCCCAGCATTTT. Residues: CASSRSDRGRNQPQHF.

The count of this clone is one. The genes are TRBV28 and TRBJ1-2, with TRBD1 identical over 8 bases. Per the germline V gene, CDR1 is MDHEN and CDR2 is SYDVKM. The junction had 8 bases not matched to a gene; V was cut back by 6 bases and J by 8 bases. This CDR3 has 13 amino acids. CDR3 nucleotides: TGTGCCAGCAGAGCCCAGGGGGCTTCCGGCTACACCTTC. Translation gives CASRAQGASGYTF.

The rearrangement links TRBV11-3 to TRBJ2-1, with D possibly being TRBD1 (5 bases). Trimming left V 6 bases short and J 12 bases short, with 21 bases between. This CDR3 spans 14 amino acids. Germline values: CDR1 SGHNT, CDR2 YENEEA. CDR3 in amino acids: CASSPGARTESQFF. The CDR3 nucleotides read TGTGCCAGCAGTCCTGGGGCCCGAACAGAATCGCAGTTCTTC.

This chain joins TRBV4-1 and TRBJ1-2, with 7 bases identical to TRBD1. V gave up 2 bases and J gave up 3 bases; unmatched junction bases: 6. This CDR3 contains 15 residues. Germline V gene sequence: CDR1 MGHRA, CDR2 YSYEKL. CDR3 region: CASSQHTGVDYGYTF. Written as DNA, the CDR3 is TGCGCCAGCAGCCAACATACAGGGGTAGACTATGGCTACACCTTC.

The V and J genes are TRBV6-5 and TRBJ1-5, with 7 bases matching TRBD1. The CDR3 totals 15 residues. Germline V gene lookup returns CDR1 MNHEY and CDR2 SVGAGI. Trimming cost V 0 bases and J 6 bases; bases outside gene matches: 5. CDR3 amino acids: CASSYSRTGAQPQHF. The CDR3 region has the DNA TGTGCCAGCAGTTACTCGAGGACAGGTGCTCAGCCCCAGCATTTT.

This rearrangement joins TRBV2 to TRBJ1-1; D not certain. Trimming shortened V by 7 bases and J by 1 base, and 7 bases separated the two germline ends. Germline V lookup: CDR1 SNHLY, CDR2 FYNNEI. The CDR3 runs 12 residues. The CDR3: CASTIQNTEAFF. CDR3 sequence (DNA): TGTGCCAGCACTATTCAGAACACTGAAGCTTTCTTT.

This chain links TRBV30 with TRBJ2-7; 7 nucleotides agree with TRBD1. Germline-derived CDR1 and CDR2 are GTSNPN and SVGIG (reference sequence). The junction had 12 bases not matched to a gene; V was cut back by 1 base and J by 6 bases. This CDR3 is built from 15 residues. The CDR3 DNA reads TGTGCCTGGAGTGCCCGGGACAGTGGCCTTCTCGAGCAGTACTTC. Translation gives CAWSARDSGLLEQYF.

The V gene is TRBV7-2, the J gene TRBJ2-2, with D possibly TRBD1 on 6 matching bases. The CDR3 runs 15 residues. V lost 2 bases to trimming and J lost 3 bases, with 10 bases between them. The germline V gene has CDR1 SGHTA and CDR2 FQGNSA. The CDR3 is CASSLTRGDTGELFF. The CDR3 DNA reads as TGTGCCAGCAGCTTAACCAGGGGAGACACCGGGGAGCTGTTTTTT.

The V gene is TRBV27, the J gene TRBJ1-2, with 10 bases lining up with TRBD1. This CDR3 region has 14 residues. V shed 5 bases and J 5 bases; nucleotides not matched to a gene: 5. The germline gives CDR1 MNHEY, CDR2 SMNVEV (reference sequence). CDR3 region: CASSPGQGRYGYTF. The CDR3 nucleotides read TGTGCCAGCAGTCCGGGACAGGGGCGATATGGCTACACCTTC.

This clone was seen a single time. The V and J genes are TRBV6-5 and TRBJ1-2; TRBD1 might be the D (5 bases). Germline CDR1 and CDR2: MNHEY and SVGAGI. V gave up 7 bases and J gave up 4 bases, with 10 bases separating them. The CDR3 covers 12 residues. DNA for the CDR3: TGTGCCAGCAATCAGGGTGCCTATGGCTACACCTTC. It encodes CASNQGAYGYTF.

In its sample, this clone was seen a few times. The rearrangement uses TRBV4-1 and TRBJ1-2, with unresolved D. V dropped 4 bases and J dropped 7 bases, with 19 bases sitting between them. CDR1 MGHRA and CDR2 YSYEKL come from the germline V gene. The CDR3 extends over 15 amino acids. The CDR3 nucleotides read TGCGCCAGCAGCCGCGGTGGCATTTTCATGGGTGGCTACACCTTC. Its translation: CASSRGGIFMGGYTF.

The V and J genes are TRBV4-1 and TRBJ2-7; TRBD1 agrees at 7 bases. V shed 4 bases, J shed 2 bases, and the junction held 8 bases outside the gene matches. The CDR3 spans 15 residues. Germline lookup yields CDR1 MGHRA and CDR2 YSYEKL. CDR3 region: CASSPLSTGPYEQYF. Written as DNA, the CDR3 is TGCGCCAGCAGCCCCCTATCGACAGGGCCCTACGAGCAGTACTTC.

The chain has TRBV5-1 and TRBJ2-7; perhaps TRBD2 as D (5 bases). The CDR3 length is 13 residues. CDR1 SGHRS and CDR2 YFSETQ come from the germline V gene. The V and J ends lost 0 bases and 4 bases respectively, with 8 bases between them. The CDR3 is CASSLGAGYEQYF. The CDR3 coding sequence is TGCGCCAGCAGCTTGGGCGCGGGTTACGAGCAGTACTTC. Supplemented by reference TRBV5-1 and TRBJ2-7, the full variable domain reads KAGVTQTPRYLIKTRGQQVTLSCSPISGHRSVSWYQQTPGQGLQFLFEYFSETQRNKGNFPGRFSGRQFSNSRSEMNVSTLELGDSALYLCASSLGAGYEQYFGPGTRLTVT.